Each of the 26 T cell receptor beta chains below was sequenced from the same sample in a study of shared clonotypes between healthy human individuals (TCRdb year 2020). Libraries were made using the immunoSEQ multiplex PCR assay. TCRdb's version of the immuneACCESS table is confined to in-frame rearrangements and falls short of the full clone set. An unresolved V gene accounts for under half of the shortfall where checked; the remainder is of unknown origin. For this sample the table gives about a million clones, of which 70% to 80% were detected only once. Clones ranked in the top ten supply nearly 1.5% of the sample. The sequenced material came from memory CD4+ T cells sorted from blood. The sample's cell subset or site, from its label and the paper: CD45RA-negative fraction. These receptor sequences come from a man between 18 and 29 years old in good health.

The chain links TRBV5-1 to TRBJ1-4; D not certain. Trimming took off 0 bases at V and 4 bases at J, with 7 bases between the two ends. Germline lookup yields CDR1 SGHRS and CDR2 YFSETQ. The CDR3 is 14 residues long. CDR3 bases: TGCGCCAGCAGCTTGGGCCAGTATAATGAAAAACTGTTTTTT. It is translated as CASSLGQYNEKLFF.

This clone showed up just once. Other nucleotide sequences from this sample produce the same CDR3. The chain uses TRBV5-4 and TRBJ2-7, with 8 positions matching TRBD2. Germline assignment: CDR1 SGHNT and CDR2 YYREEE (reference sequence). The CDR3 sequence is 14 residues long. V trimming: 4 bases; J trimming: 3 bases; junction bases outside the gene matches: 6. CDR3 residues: CASSLPGTSYEQYF. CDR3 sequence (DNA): TGTGCCAGCAGCCTACCCGGGACTAGCTACGAGCAGTACTTC.

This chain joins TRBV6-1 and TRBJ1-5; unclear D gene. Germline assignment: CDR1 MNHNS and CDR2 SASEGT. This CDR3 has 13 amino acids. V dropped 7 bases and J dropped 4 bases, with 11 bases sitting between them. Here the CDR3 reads CASMGLGNQPQHF. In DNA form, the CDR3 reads TGTGCCAGCATGGGCCTGGGGAATCAGCCCCAGCATTTT.

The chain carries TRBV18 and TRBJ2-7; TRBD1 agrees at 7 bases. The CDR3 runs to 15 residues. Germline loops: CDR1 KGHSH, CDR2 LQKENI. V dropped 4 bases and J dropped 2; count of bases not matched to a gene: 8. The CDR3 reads CASSLGQLKTYEQYF. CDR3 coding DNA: TGTGCCAGCTCACTGGGACAGTTAAAGACCTACGAGCAGTACTTC.

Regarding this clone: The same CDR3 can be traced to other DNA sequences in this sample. The CDR3 reads CASSPGQGYYGYTF. In DNA form, the CDR3 reads TGTGCCAGCTCCCCGGGACAGGGGTACTATGGCTACACCTTC. The chain employs TRBV18 and TRBJ1-2; 10 bases match TRBD1. Trimming at V came to 6 bases and at J to 3 bases, leaving 4 bases not matched to a gene. The length of the CDR3 is 14 residues. In germline, CDR1 is KGHSH, CDR2 LQKENI. Variable domain in full (rest from reference TRBV18 and TRBJ1-2): NAGVMQNPRHLVRRRGQEARLRCSPMKGHSHVYWYRQLPEEGLKFMVYLQKENIIDESGMPKERFSAEFPKEGPSILRIQQVVRGDSAAYFCASSPGQGYYGYTFGSGTRLTVV.

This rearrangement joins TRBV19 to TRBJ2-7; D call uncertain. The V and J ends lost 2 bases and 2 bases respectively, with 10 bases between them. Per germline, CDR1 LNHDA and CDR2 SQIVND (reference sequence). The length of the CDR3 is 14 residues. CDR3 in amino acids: CASSIRTDTYEQYF. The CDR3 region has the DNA TGTGCCAGTAGTATAAGGACGGATACCTACGAGCAGTACTTC.

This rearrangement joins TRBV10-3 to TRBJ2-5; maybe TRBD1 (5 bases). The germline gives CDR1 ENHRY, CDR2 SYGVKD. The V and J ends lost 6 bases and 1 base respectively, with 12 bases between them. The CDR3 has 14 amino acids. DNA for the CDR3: TGTGCCATCAGCCCTGGACAAGGCCAAGAGACCCAGTACTTC. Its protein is CAISPGQGQETQYF.

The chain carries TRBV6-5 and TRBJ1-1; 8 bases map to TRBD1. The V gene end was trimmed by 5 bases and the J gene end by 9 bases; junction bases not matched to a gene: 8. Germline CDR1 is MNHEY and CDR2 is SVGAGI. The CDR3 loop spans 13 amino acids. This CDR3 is CASSTIQGAKAFF. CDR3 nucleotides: TGTGCCAGCAGTACCATCCAGGGGGCAAAAGCTTTCTTT.

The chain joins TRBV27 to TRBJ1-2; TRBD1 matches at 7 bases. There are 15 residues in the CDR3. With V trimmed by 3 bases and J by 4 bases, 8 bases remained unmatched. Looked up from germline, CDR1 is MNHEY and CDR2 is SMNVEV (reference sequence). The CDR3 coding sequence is TGTGCCAGCAGTTTCTCCATCCGGGACAGCTATGGCTACACCTTC. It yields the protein CASSFSIRDSYGYTF.

CDR3 in DNA: TGTGCCAGCAGTGGAAGTGGGACAGGGACCTACGAGCAGTACTTC. Protein product: CASSGSGTGTYEQYF. The chain combines TRBV28 with TRBJ2-7; TRBD1 agrees at 9 bases. The CDR3 spans 15 residues. With V trimmed by 5 bases and J by 2 bases, 7 bases remained unmatched. Germline assignment: CDR1 MDHEN and CDR2 SYDVKM.

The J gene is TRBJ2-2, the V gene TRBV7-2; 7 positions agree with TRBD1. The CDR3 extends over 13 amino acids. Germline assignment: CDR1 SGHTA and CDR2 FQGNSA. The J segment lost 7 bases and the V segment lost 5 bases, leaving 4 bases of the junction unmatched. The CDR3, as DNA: TGTGCCAGCAGCCCGGGACAGCTCGGGGAGCTGTTTTTT. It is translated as CASSPGQLGELFF.

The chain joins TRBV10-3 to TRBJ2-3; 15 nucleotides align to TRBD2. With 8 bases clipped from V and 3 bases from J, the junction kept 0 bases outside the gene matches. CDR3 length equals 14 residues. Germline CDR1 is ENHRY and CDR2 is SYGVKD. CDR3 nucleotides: TGTGCCATCGGGACTAGCGGGGGGACAGATACGCAGTATTTT. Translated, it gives CAIGTSGGTDTQYF.

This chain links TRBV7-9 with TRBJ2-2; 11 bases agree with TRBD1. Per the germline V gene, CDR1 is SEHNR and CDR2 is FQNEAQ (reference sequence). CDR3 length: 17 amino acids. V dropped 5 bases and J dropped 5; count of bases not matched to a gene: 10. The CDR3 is CASSRFTGTGGTGELFF. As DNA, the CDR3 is TGTGCCAGCAGCCGCTTCACCGGGACAGGGGGAACCGGGGAGCTGTTTTTT.

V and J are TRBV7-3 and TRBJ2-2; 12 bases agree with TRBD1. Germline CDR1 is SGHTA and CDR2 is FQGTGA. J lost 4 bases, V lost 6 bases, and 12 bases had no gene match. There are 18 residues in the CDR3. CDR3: CASRPTGTGGSGTGELFF. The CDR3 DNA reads TGTGCCAGCAGACCTACCGGGACAGGGGGCTCGGGCACCGGGGAGCTGTTTTTT.

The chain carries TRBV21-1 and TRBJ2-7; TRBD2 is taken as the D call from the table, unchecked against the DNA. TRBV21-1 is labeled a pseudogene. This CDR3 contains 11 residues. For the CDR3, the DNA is TGTGCCAGCAAAGCTTTCTACGAGCAGTACTTC. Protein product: CASKAFYEQYF.

The CDR3: CAWSGPPGQTTDTQYF. The CDR3 bases are TGTGCCTGGAGCGGACCTCCCGGACAGACCACAGATACGCAGTATTTT. The V gene is TRBV30, the J gene TRBJ2-3; a weak D match, TRBD1 (6 bases). V was clipped by 3 bases and J by 2 bases, with 18 bases between them. The CDR3 extends over 16 amino acids. Looked up from germline, CDR1 is GTSNPN and CDR2 is SVGIG (reference sequence).

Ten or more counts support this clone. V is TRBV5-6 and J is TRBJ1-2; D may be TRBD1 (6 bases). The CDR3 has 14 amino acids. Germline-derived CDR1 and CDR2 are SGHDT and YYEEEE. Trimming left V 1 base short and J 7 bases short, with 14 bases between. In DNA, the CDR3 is TGTGCCAGCAGCTTGTACCAGGGGAGTGGTGGCTACACCTTC. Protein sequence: CASSLYQGSGGYTF.

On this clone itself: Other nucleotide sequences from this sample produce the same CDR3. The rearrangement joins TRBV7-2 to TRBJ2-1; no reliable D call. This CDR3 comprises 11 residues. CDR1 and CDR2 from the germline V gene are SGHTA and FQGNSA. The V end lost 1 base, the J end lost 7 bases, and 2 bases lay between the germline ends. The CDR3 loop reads CASSLVNEQFF. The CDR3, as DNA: TGTGCCAGCAGCTTAGTGAATGAGCAGTTCTTC.

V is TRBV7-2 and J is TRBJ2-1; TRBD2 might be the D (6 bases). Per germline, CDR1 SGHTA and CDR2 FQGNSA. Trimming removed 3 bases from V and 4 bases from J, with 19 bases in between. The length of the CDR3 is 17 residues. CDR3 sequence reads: CASSLGGNWGLYNEQFF. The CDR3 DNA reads TGTGCCAGCAGCTTGGGAGGTAACTGGGGCCTTTACAATGAGCAGTTCTTC.

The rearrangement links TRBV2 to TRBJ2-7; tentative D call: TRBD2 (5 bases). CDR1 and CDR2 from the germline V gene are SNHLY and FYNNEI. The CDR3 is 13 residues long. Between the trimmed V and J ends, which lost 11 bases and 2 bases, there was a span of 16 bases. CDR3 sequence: CAGHLWRAYEQYF. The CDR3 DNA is TGTGCCGGTCACTTGTGGCGGGCCTACGAGCAGTACTTC.

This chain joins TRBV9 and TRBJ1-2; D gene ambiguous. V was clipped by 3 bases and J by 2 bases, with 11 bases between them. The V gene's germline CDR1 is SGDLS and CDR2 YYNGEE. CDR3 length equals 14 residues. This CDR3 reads CASSEHIGNYGYTF. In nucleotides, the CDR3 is TGTGCCAGCAGCGAGCACATCGGAAACTATGGCTACACCTTC.

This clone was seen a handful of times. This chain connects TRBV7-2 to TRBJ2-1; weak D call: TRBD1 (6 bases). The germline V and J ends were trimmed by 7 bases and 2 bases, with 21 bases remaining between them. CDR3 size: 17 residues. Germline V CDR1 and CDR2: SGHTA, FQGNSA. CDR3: CASTPPSRGQTYNEQFF. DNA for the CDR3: TGTGCCAGCACCCCCCCCTCCAGGGGACAAACCTACAATGAGCAGTTCTTC. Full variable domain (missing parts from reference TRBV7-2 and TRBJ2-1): GAGVSQSPSNKVTEKGKDVELRCDPISGHTALYWYRQSLGQGLEFLIYFQGNSAPDKSGLPSDRFSAERTGGSVSTLTIQRTQQEDSAVYLCASTPPSRGQTYNEQFFGPGTRLTVL.

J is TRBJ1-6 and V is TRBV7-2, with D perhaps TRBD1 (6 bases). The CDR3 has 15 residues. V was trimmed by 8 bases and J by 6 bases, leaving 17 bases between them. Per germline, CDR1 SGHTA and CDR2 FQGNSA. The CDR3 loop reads CASRQAGSPNSPLHF. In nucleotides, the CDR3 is TGTGCCAGCCGACAGGCGGGTTCCCCTAATTCACCCCTCCACTTT.

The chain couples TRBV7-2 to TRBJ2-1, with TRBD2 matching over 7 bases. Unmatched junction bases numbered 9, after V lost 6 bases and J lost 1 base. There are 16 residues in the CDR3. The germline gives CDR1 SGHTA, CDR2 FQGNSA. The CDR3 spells CASRRGLSASYNEQFF. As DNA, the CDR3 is TGTGCCAGCAGGAGGGGACTATCGGCATCCTACAATGAGCAGTTCTTC.

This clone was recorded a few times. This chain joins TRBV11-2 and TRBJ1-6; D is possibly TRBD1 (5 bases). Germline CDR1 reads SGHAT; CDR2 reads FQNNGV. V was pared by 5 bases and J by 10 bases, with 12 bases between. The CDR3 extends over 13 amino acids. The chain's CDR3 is CASSPGADSPLHF. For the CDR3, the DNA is TGTGCCAGCAGCCCCGGGGCGGACTCACCCCTCCACTTT.

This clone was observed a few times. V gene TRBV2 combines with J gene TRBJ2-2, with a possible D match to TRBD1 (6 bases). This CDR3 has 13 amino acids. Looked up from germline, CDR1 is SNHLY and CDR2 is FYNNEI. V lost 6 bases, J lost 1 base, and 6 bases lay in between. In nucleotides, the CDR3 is TGTGCCAGCAGGGACAGGAACACCGGGGAGCTGTTTTTT. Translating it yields CASRDRNTGELFF.